This T cell receptor beta chain stems from a study of blood T cell repertoires in COVID-19. Study-level information: Italy, Spain and the United States were the sources of the convalescent and acute COVID-19 samples.

This table comes from immunoSEQ multiplex PCR, and its TCRdb copy is limited to in-frame clones, with some not included. Here the sample spans hundreds of thousands of clones, 70% to 90% being singletons. The clonotype comes from a woman aged 18 to 35 with acute COVID-19. What was sequenced was PBMCs or T cells enriched from blood (not recorded which).

DNA for the CDR3: TGTGCCAGCTCACCCTCCTCTCTCACAGATACGCAGTATTTT. This gives the protein CASSPSSLTDTQYF. This rearrangement joins TRBV18 to TRBJ2-3; D call uncertain. V shed 3 bases and J shed 2 bases, with 9 bases lying between them. Germline values: CDR1 KGHSH, CDR2 LQKENI. This CDR3 region has 14 residues.